This T cell receptor beta chain is drawn from a study of T cell changes during pregnancy in multiple sclerosis (dated by TCRdb to 2018 to 2020). For context, the study as a whole: The study examined how the T cell repertoire changed over the course of pregnancy in women with multiple sclerosis.

This clone was seen more than once but under ten times. The antigen it recognizes is unknown. Nothing much larger sits one base from this clone, and base qualities are not available. Libraries came from the immunoSEQ multiplex PCR assay. In TCRdb, the immuneACCESS table is reduced to in-frame sequences with V and J assigned. These tables do not hold every clone; where another copy was compared, an unresolved V gene accounts for under half, and the others remain unexplained. Present in this sample are tens of thousands of clones, about 95% of which were seen just once. Roughly 2.5% of the sample lies in the top ten. The specimen was peripheral blood, collected in the third trimester of pregnancy. The sequence came from a female donor with multiple sclerosis, enrolled in a pregnancy study.

The CDR3 protein: CASSPSSGRVSYEQYF. The DNA sequence follows: TGTGCCAGCTCACCAAGTTCGGGGAGGGTATCCTACGAGCAGTACTTC. This receptor chain uses TRBV18 and TRBJ2-7; 7 middle bases align to TRBD2. Germline trimming amounts to 2 bases on V and 1 base on J, with 8 as the count of junction bases outside the gene matches. Counted from cysteine to phenylalanine, this CDR3 has 16 amino acids. Only the CDR3 DNA is retained, 48 bases long and in frame from the first base. In the germline V gene, CDR1 corresponds to KGHSH and CDR2 to LQKENI.